These T cell receptor beta chains were read from a single sample in a study of blood T cells in healthy people across ages. A single record per CDR3 protein comes from TCRdb applying MiXCR to the 5' RACE reads. The profile shows about 970,000 distinct CDR3 sequences, roughly 50% of them singletons. Sequencing used blood. Receptor source: a woman aged 60 to 75 in good health. The CDR3 runs from the conserved cysteine through the conserved F or W. Each record gives: clone size, V gene, D gene, J gene, CDR3 protein, CDR3 DNA. A D gene is named only where the DNA matches it firmly. Not every row has a clone size; where given, it reads once, few, many or a size class.

-	TRBV7-3	-	TRBJ2-5	CASSLTGAQGGETQYF	TGTGCCAGCAGCCTAACAGGTGCACAGGGAGGAGAGACCCAGTACTTC
few	TRBV7-9	-	TRBJ2-3	CASSLTDTDTQYF	TGTGCCAGCAGCTTGACAGACACAGATACGCAGTATTTT
-	TRBV28	-	TRBJ2-1	CASTRDLRPEQFF	TGTGCCAGCACTCGGGACTTGCGCCCCGAGCAGTTCTTC
-	TRBV20-1	TRBD2	TRBJ2-7	CSARLGTSGSYEQYF	TGCAGTGCTAGACTAGGGACTAGCGGCTCCTACGAGCAGTACTTC
few	TRBV6-5	TRBD2	TRBJ2-1	CAIRSGRGYEQFF	TGTGCAATCCGTAGCGGGAGGGGGTATGAGCAGTTCTTC
-	TRBV18	-	TRBJ2-5	CASSPMVRETQYF	TGTGCCAGCTCACCAATGGTGAGAGAGACCCAGTACTTC
once	TRBV20-1	TRBD2	TRBJ2-7	CSARDNGRGEQYF	TGCAGTGCTAGAGATAACGGGAGGGGCGAGCAGTACTTC
-	TRBV4-1	-	TRBJ2-3	CASSQVHSTDTQYF	TGCGCCAGCAGCCAAGTCCACAGCACAGATACGCAGTATTTT
few	TRBV4-1	-	TRBJ2-7	CASSQSGPLYEQYF	TGCGCCAGCAGCCAAAGTGGGCCGCTGTACGAGCAGTACTTC
-	TRBV12-3/TRBV12-4	TRBD2	TRBJ2-4	CASSLAGGPGIQYF	TGTGCCAGCAGTTTAGCGGGAGGGCCGGGCATTCAGTACTTC
few	TRBV20-1	TRBD1	TRBJ2-7	CSASPGQPTYEQYF	TGCAGTGCTAGTCCGGGACAGCCAACCTACGAGCAGTACTTC
few	TRBV20-1	TRBD2	TRBJ2-7	CSASTSGRAQVSYEQYF	TGCAGTGCGTCGACTAGCGGGAGGGCCCAGGTCTCCTACGAGCAGTACTTC